This entry concerns a single T cell receptor beta chain. Random hexamers served to reverse transcribe roughly 0.5 to 1 ug RNA. TCRdb analysed the immunoSEQ multiplex PCR reads with MiXCR anew, one entry per CDR3 protein. The table lists 95,000 to 150,000 distinct CDR3 sequences, 96% of them singletons. The data were obtained in a study of CD8 T cells in Susac syndrome. Study-wide context: When blood was drawn, the patients with Susac syndrome were therapy-naive, on corticosteroids, or on intravenous immunoglobulin alone.

From blood CD8+ and CD4+ T cells, TCR beta sequences were generated. The authors negatively isolated CD8+ and CD4+ T cells and FACS-enriched TEMRA cells. Specimen: CD4+ T cells from PBMCs. This clonotype originated in a human donor with Susac syndrome.

This chain's CDR3 is CASSFDGDTEAFF. The CDR3 coding sequence is TGTGCCAGCAGCTTCGACGGGGACACTGAAGCTTTCTTT. The chain combines TRBV7-3 with TRBJ1-1; D uncertain. V was pared by 3 bases and J by 3 bases, with 8 bases between. The CDR3 covers 13 residues. Germline lookup yields CDR1 SGHTA and CDR2 FQGTGA.